What follows describes a single T cell receptor (beta chain). V was pared by 0 bases and J by 2 bases, with 7 bases of the junction left unmatched. CDR1 is SGHRS and CDR2 is YFSETQ in the germline V gene. The CDR3 loop spans 16 amino acids. Produced via immunoSEQ multiplex PCR; TCRdb's table is partial and in-frame only. The sample gives 30,000 to 35,000 clones, over 85% of which show up once; approximately 4.7% is in the top ten. The sample is drawn from a study of blood T cell repertoires in COVID-19. About the study: The samples span acute and convalescent COVID-19 from the United States, Italy and Spain. PBMCs, B-cell-depleted T cells, or T cells provided the cDNA or gDNA that made up the material.

V and J are TRBV5-1 and TRBJ2-5, with 7 bases lining up with TRBD2. The TCR sequence derives from a human donor in a cohort sampled during active COVID-19. Sequencing was performed on peripheral blood. CDR3 nucleotide sequence: TGCGCCAGCAGCTTGGGTGGGTCGGGGGGTCAAGAGACCCAGTACTTC. Translating gives CASSLGGSGGQETQYF.